The TCR beta chain under discussion was sequenced for a study of vaccination effects on CD4 cells after COVID-19 (dated by TCRdb to between 2021 and 2024). Context from the whole study: Each participant got two doses of an mRNA SARS-CoV-2 vaccine, either BNT162b2 or mRNA-1273. The study compared SARS-CoV-2 spike-specific CD4+ TCR repertoires before and after mRNA vaccination in COVID-19 convalescent patients and infection-naive vaccine recipients. The full study included over 8 COVID-19 convalescent patients and a handful of SARS-CoV-2-naive healthy vaccine recipients. In the study, cultures from other donors were sequenced using the Oncomine TCR Beta short-read assay on an Illumina iSeq 100.

Here is what the overall study found, with its caveats: Both infection-induced and vaccine-induced clones contracted markedly at late post-vaccination timepoints, which is consistent with waning T cell responses. Among healthy vaccine recipients, nearly all vaccine-induced clones were SARS-CoV-2 mono-reactive, and just 1 of 255 was cross-reactive with common cold coronaviruses. Limitations of the study were the small number of convalescent patients and the absence of early post-infection timepoints.

Library generation was performed with the immunoSEQ multiplex PCR assay. DNA from the cultured and isolated CD4+ T cells underwent TCR beta CDR3 sequencing. The study's own analysis went as follows. Non-productive TCR sequences were removed, reads were trimmed to the CDR3 region, and CDR3s of at least 7 amino acids were retained. Antigen-specific clonotypes were identified using the MANAFEST web app by comparison of expansion in peptide wells against reference cultures. Positive clones required FDR<0.05 expansion versus reference and all other wells, odds ratio above 5, and frequency above 0.1% in two replicate wells. Cross-reactive clonotypes were defined as significantly expanded in SARS-CoV-2 spike wells and in at least one common cold coronavirus spike condition. Levenshtein distance calculated with the stringdist R package was used to assess CDR3 similarity, and unrooted trees were constructed with ape in R 3.6.1. TCRdb mirrors the immuneACCESS table, restricted to in-frame sequences. Some clones are absent from its copies; in checked studies, under half trace to an unresolved V gene, and the reason for the others is unknown. V and J calls and clone size are copied from that table; D and trimming were computed from the DNA. Recorded for this sample are 30,000 to 40,000 clones; roughly two thirds of them occurred a single time. The top ten clones comprise 20% to 25% of the sample.

The junction shows trimming of 10 bases on V and 0 bases on J, plus 15 bases between the germline ends. For CDR1 and CDR2, the germline V gene lists SGHVS and FQNEAQ. The CDR3 measures 14 amino acids from cysteine to phenylalanine. Only the CDR3 DNA stays, 42 bases, in frame from base 1. This clone was counted a single time. The clone's antigen remains unknown. No much larger clonotype is one base removed from it; base qualities were not supplied. To identify antigen-specific CD4+ T cell clonotypes by their expansion, the ViraFEST assay first stimulated PBMC with viral peptide pools and then applied TCR sequencing. After more than nine days of culture, CD4+ T cells were isolated with the EasySep CD4+ T cell isolation kit. Negative nucleocapsid antibody results before and after vaccination confirmed that the healthy vaccine recipients had no prior SARS-CoV-2 infection. Over 1.5 million PBMC per well were cultured with about 9 ug/ml peptides in IMDM containing 5% human AB serum, about 9.6 IU/ml IL-2 and gentamicin. On days 3 and 7, half of the culture medium was replaced with fresh IL-2-containing medium. Unless noted otherwise, every peptide stimulation condition was cultured in triplicate wells. PBMC were separated from whole blood using Ficoll-Paque Plus gradient centrifugation and were then either cryopreserved at -140C or used fresh. The spike proteins of SARS-CoV-2 and of the common cold coronaviruses HCoV-NL63, HCoV-OC43 and HCoV-229E were spanned by overlapping peptide pools. Genomic DNA was extracted from cultured CD4+ T cells with the QIAamp micro DNA kit.

This chain joins TRBV7-8 to TRBJ1-2, with the D gene uncertain. The sample here was CD4+ T cells from PBMCs cultured with SARS-CoV-2 spike peptides, taken before COVID-19 vaccination. According to the study, the label for this sample's cell subset or site signals: SARS-CoV-2 spike overlapping peptide pool stimulation. The source is a human donor who received a COVID-19 vaccine. The DNA reads as follows: TGTGCCACCACGCCGGCGGAAGCTAACTATGGCTACACCTTC. It translates as CATTPAEANYGYTF.